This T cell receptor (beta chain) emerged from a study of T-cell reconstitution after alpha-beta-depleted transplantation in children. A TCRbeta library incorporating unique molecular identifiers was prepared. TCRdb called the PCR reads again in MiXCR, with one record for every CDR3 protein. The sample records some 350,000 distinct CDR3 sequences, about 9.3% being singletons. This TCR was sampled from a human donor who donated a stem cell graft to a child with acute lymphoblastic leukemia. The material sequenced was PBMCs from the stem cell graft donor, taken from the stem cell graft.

The CDR3 protein is CASSYRTPRSYEQYF. For the CDR3, the DNA is TGTGCCAGCAGTTACCGGACACCTCGCTCCTACGAGCAGTACTTC. The chain carries TRBV6-5 and TRBJ2-7; a possible D gene is TRBD1 (5 bases). The V end was cut by 2 bases, the J end by 0 bases, with 11 bases between. Germline values: CDR1 MNHEY, CDR2 SVGAGI. This CDR3 contains 15 residues.